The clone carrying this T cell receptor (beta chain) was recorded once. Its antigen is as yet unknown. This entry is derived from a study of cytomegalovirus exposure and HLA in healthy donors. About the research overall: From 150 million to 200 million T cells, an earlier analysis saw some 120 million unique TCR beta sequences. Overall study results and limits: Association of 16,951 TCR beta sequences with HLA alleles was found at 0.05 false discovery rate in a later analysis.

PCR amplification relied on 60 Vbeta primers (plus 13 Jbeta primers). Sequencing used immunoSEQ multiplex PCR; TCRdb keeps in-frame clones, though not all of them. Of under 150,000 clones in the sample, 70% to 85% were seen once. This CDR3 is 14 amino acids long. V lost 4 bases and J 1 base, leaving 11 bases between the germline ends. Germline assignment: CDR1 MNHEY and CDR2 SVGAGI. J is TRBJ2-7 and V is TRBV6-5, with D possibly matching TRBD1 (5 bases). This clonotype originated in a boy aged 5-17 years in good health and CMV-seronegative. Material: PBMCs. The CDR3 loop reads CASSSLAGSYEQYF. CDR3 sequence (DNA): TGTGCCAGCAGTTCCCTGGCAGGGTCCTACGAGCAGTACTTC.